This T cell receptor (beta chain) was identified during a study of spatial heterogeneity in lung cancer. Time point meaning: sample taken at primary tumor resection. Germline V CDR1 and CDR2: LGHNA, YSLEER. The junction had 11 bases not matched to a gene; V was cut back by 0 bases and J by 7 bases. This CDR3 has 16 residues. TCRdb processed the 5' RACE reads anew with MiXCR; each CDR3 protein has one entry. The data contain some 80,000 distinct CDR3 sequences, 8% of them seen just once; the ten biggest clones take up 6.8%. Sequences were derived from PBMCs, sampled at surgery. The receptor's source is a male donor with early-stage non-small cell lung cancer. This chain connects TRBV4-3 to TRBJ2-5; 7 bases map to TRBD2. This chain's CDR3 is CASSQDRASGGATQYF. The CDR3 coding sequence is TGCGCCAGCAGCCAAGATAGGGCTAGCGGTGGGGCGACCCAGTACTTC.